Shown below are 13 T cell receptor beta chains from a single sample sequenced in a study of regulatory T cells in long-lasting Graves disease. Assembly of TCR beta libraries relied on iRepertoire HTBI primers together with Arm-PCR of CDR3 regions. TCRdb re-called the multiplex PCR reads with MiXCR, one entry per CDR3 protein. The sample contains roughly 530,000 distinct CDR3 sequences, about 16% of which appear only once. Time point indicated: newly diagnosed GD, antithyroid drugs for less than 3 months. From RNA extracted from PBMCs, the TCR library was made. In addition, the sample was reused for a study of T cells in Graves' hyperthyroidism and ophthalmopathy.

Sequenced material: peripheral blood mononuclear cells (PBMCs), taken at new diagnosis, from a patient treated with antithyroid drugs. These receptors were taken from a woman aged 35 to 60 with Graves disease.

This clonotype came up many times. This chain connects TRBV2 to TRBJ2-1, with 11 bases matching TRBD2. The ends lost 2 bases at V and 8 bases at J; junction bases unmatched: 5. The CDR3 consists of 15 residues. Germline lookup yields CDR1 SNHLY and CDR2 FYNNEI. The CDR3 DNA sequence: TGTGCCAGCAGTGAAAATAGCGGGGGGGCATATGAGCAGTTCTTC. Its translation: CASSENSGGAYEQFF.

The chain carries TRBV6-1 and TRBJ2-2; TRBD1 aligns across 10 bases. This CDR3 region has 16 residues. The V gene's germline CDR1 is MNHNS and CDR2 SASEGT. V lost 5 bases and J lost 4; bases outside the gene matches: 7. The CDR3 DNA is TGTGCCAGCAGTAGGGGACAGGGGTTGGGCACCGGGGAGCTGTTTTTT. It translates to CASSRGQGLGTGELFF.

This clonotype was seen at least ten times. The rearrangement uses TRBV28 and TRBJ1-1; perhaps TRBD1 as D (6 bases). The CDR3 loop spans 17 amino acids. Germline V lookup: CDR1 MDHEN, CDR2 SYDVKM. V was trimmed by 3 bases and J by 1 base, leaving 18 bases between them. Here the CDR3 reads CASSLTRGAHSNTEAFF. DNA for the CDR3: TGTGCCAGCAGTTTGACGAGGGGGGCCCATTCGAACACTGAAGCTTTCTTT.

This clonotype was seen many times. The V and J genes are TRBV12-3 or TRBV12-4 and TRBJ1-5; 8 bases are a match to TRBD1. This CDR3 is built from 15 residues. Trimming took 5 bases from V and 5 from J; bases not matched to a gene: 8. As DNA, the CDR3 is TGTGCCAGCAGTCGCGGACAGGGATGGTATCAGCCCCAGCATTTT. Translating it yields CASSRGQGWYQPQHF.

This clonotype was seen ten or more times. The chain has TRBV2 and TRBJ2-3; D gene uncertain. Germline lookup yields CDR1 SNHLY and CDR2 FYNNEI. Trimming stripped 1 base from V and 0 bases from J, with 8 bases between. The CDR3 is made up of 15 amino acids. The CDR3 sequence: CASSEELMSTDTQYF. The CDR3 DNA reads as TGTGCCAGCAGTGAAGAACTGATGAGCACAGATACGCAGTATTTT.

The CDR3, as DNA: TGTGCCAGCATTACCACGGGACAGGGGGGTTATACGCAGTATTTT. Translating it yields CASITTGQGGYTQYF. The genes are TRBV6-1 and TRBJ2-3; 11 bases align to TRBD1. The CDR3 is 15 residues long. CDR1 and CDR2 from the germline V gene are MNHNS and SASEGT. Trimming at V came to 7 bases and at J to 7 bases, leaving 10 bases not matched to a gene.

This clonotype was recorded a few times. The rearrangement links TRBV3-1 to TRBJ2-7; D possibly corresponds to TRBD2 (6 bases). The CDR3 sequence is 13 residues long. Trimming pared 8 bases from V and 7 bases from J, leaving 18 bases between. The V gene's germline CDR1 is LGHDT and CDR2 YNNKEL (reference sequence). The CDR3 spells CASGAGTFKEQYF. The DNA of the CDR3 is TGTGCCAGCGGGGCGGGGACCTTCAAGGAGCAGTACTTC.

The chain uses TRBV2 and TRBJ2-2, with TRBD2 matching over 13 bases. The CDR3 is 15 residues long. The V segment lost 6 bases and the J segment 7 bases; nucleotides outside the gene matches: 5. The V gene's germline CDR1 is SNHLY and CDR2 FYNNEI. CDR3 sequence: CASRGLAGSNGELFF. In nucleotides, the CDR3 is TGTGCCAGCAGGGGACTAGCGGGGAGTAACGGGGAGCTGTTTTTT.

This clonotype was found many times. The chain couples TRBV6-2 or TRBV6-3 to TRBJ1-1; possibly TRBD1 for D (6 bases). V lost 2 bases and J lost 7, with 14 bases in between. In germline, CDR1 is MNHEY, CDR2 SVGEGT. The CDR3 consists of 14 residues. The CDR3 DNA is TGTGCCAGCAGTTACGACAGGATCTTGGGTGAAGCTTTCTTT. Its translation is CASSYDRILGEAFF.

This clonotype was detected a few times. The chain couples TRBV7-2 to TRBJ2-6; D tentatively reads TRBD1 or TRBD2 (5 bases each). Trimming pared 9 bases from V and 0 bases from J, leaving 15 bases between. The CDR3 contains 16 residues. Germline V gives CDR1 SGHTA, CDR2 FQGNSA. The CDR3 nucleotides are TGTGCCAGTTCTCGTTCGGGGACCTCTGGGGCCAACGTCCTGACTTTC. The encoded protein is CASSRSGTSGANVLTF. The entire variable domain, with the rest obtained from reference TRBV7-2 and TRBJ2-6, is as follows: GAGVSQSPSNKVTEKGKDVELRCDPISGHTALYWYRQSLGQGLEFLIYFQGNSAPDKSGLPSDRFSAERTGGSVSTLTIQRTQQEDSAVYLCASSRSGTSGANVLTFGAGSRLTVL.

The CDR3 sequence is CASSLWDREGTEAFF. The CDR3 nucleotides read TGTGCCAGCAGTTTATGGGACAGGGAGGGCACTGAAGCTTTCTTT. The rearrangement joins TRBV28 to TRBJ1-1; 8 bases map to TRBD1. V lost 0 bases to trimming and J lost 4 bases; unmatched junction nucleotides: 4. Germline loops: CDR1 MDHEN, CDR2 SYDVKM. The CDR3 length is 15 residues.

This clonotype was observed many times. This chain uses TRBV18 with TRBJ2-7, with D unclear. Germline loops: CDR1 KGHSH, CDR2 LQKENI. The CDR3 runs 14 residues. Trimming shortened V by 3 bases and J by 0 bases, and 9 bases separated the two germline ends. CDR3: CASSPRTDSYEQYF. In nucleotides, the CDR3 is TGTGCCAGCTCACCTAGAACGGACTCCTACGAGCAGTACTTC. Full variable domain (missing parts from reference TRBV18 and TRBJ2-7): NAGVMQNPRHLVRRRGQEARLRCSPMKGHSHVYWYRQLPEEGLKFMVYLQKENIIDESGMPKERFSAEFPKEGPSILRIQQVVRGDSAAYFCASSPRTDSYEQYFGPGTRLTVT.

Many counts were recorded for this clonotype. The rearrangement links TRBV20-1 to TRBJ1-1, with D hard to call. V was shortened by 6 bases and J by 0 bases, with 8 bases between the two germline ends. The CDR3 sequence is 12 residues long. Germline CDR1 reads DFQATT; CDR2 reads SNEGSKA (reference sequence). This CDR3 reads CSAPGLNTEAFF. The CDR3 DNA reads as TGCAGTGCACCCGGCCTGAACACTGAAGCTTTCTTT.